One sample yielded the 21 T cell receptor beta chains listed below, sequenced in a study of blood T cells in healthy people across ages. For the second PCR, which ran for about 7 to 12 cycles, a sample-barcoded 5' primer and a J-beta primer mix were used. Via MiXCR, TCRdb re-called the 5' RACE reads, giving one row per CDR3 protein. The sample holds under 2 million distinct CDR3 sequences; about 35% are singletons and the top ten take about 11%. Sequences were obtained from blood. The receptors here all came from a woman in her thirties in good health.

This clonotype came up a few times. This chain connects TRBV5-6 to TRBJ1-2; tentative D call: TRBD1 (5 bases). Germline V gene data show CDR1 as SGHDT and CDR2 as YYEEEE. Trimming removed 4 bases at V and 6 bases at J, with 13 bases between. The CDR3 contains 13 residues. The CDR3 spells CASSPPVGDGYTF. The DNA for the CDR3 is TGTGCCAGCAGCCCCCCAGTAGGGGATGGCTACACCTTC. Full variable domain (missing parts from reference TRBV5-6 and TRBJ1-2): DAGVTQSPTHLIKTRGQQVTLRCSPKSGHDTVSWYQQALGQGPQFIFQYYEEEERQRGNFPDRFSGHQFPNYSSELNVNALLLGDSALYLCASSPPVGDGYTFGSGTRLTVV.

The J gene is TRBJ2-5, the V gene TRBV6-6; TRBD2 matches 8 bases. Trimming removed 6 bases from V and 1 base from J; junction bases left unmatched: 4. CDR3 length: 14 amino acids. Germline V gene sequence: CDR1 MNHNY, CDR2 SVGAGI (reference sequence). CDR3 DNA sequence: TGTGCCAGCAGAACGGGACTAGGCCAAGAGACCCAGTACTTC. This sequence encodes CASRTGLGQETQYF.

The V gene is TRBV7-8, the J gene TRBJ2-4; D is ambiguous. The J call is in doubt because the DNA end fits TRBJ2-7 better. Germline V CDR1 and CDR2: SGHVS, FQNEAQ. The CDR3 has 13 residues. The chain's CDR3 is CASSSPGFYEQYF. The CDR3 DNA is TGTGCCAGCAGCTCCCCCGGGTTTTACGAGCAGTACTTC.

The CDR3 sequence is CASSPLAGDITGELFF. The CDR3 DNA reads as TGCGCCAGCAGCCCGTTAGCGGGAGATATCACCGGGGAGCTGTTTTTT. The chain joins TRBV4-1 to TRBJ2-2; 9 bases are shared with TRBD2. V trimming: 4 bases; J trimming: 4 bases; junction bases outside the gene matches: 7. Germline CDR1 MGHRA, CDR2 YSYEKL. The CDR3 is 16 residues long.

As concerns this clonotype: A junction boundary mismatches the germline segment, possibly from a read error. The chain carries TRBV20-1 and TRBJ2-1; D is possibly TRBD2 (6 bases). Germline V gene lookup returns CDR1 DFQATT and CDR2 SNEGSKA (reference sequence). This CDR3 contains 19 residues. CDR3 coding DNA: TGCAGTGCTGGAGATCCTACGGGGGACTTCCTGAAGACCTACAATGAGCAGTTCTTC. Its protein is CSAGDPTGDFLKTYNEQFF.

This clonotype was seen more than once but under ten times. The chain has TRBV3-1 and TRBJ2-7; 7 bases fit TRBD2. Germline values: CDR1 LGHDT, CDR2 YNNKEL (reference sequence). J lost 2 bases, V lost 1 base, and 2 bases had no gene match. This CDR3 is built from 14 residues. CDR3 coding DNA: TGTGCCAGCAGCCAAGCTGGACTAGCCTACGAGCAGTACTTC. This gives the protein CASSQAGLAYEQYF.

CDR3 DNA: TGCAGTGCTAGCCCCTTCCAACGAGGTATTGGTGAAAAACTGTTTTTT. Protein sequence: CSASPFQRGIGEKLFF. The chain employs TRBV20-1 and TRBJ1-4; no reliable D call. The V gene's germline CDR1 is DFQATT and CDR2 SNEGSKA (reference sequence). The CDR3 runs 16 residues. V was trimmed by 3 bases and J by 7 bases, leaving 21 bases between them.

This chain uses TRBV6-2 or TRBV6-3 with TRBJ2-3, with 10 bases that match TRBD2. This CDR3 is 17 amino acids long. V lost 6 bases to trimming and J lost 2 bases; unmatched junction nucleotides: 11. CDR1 MNHEY and CDR2 SVGEGT come from the germline V gene. CDR3 loop: CASRSITSGVFTDTQYF. In DNA form, the CDR3 reads TGTGCCAGCAGGAGCATAACTAGCGGGGTTTTCACAGATACGCAGTATTTT.

The chain links TRBV7-9 to TRBJ1-6; D gene unclear. This CDR3 spans 13 amino acids. CDR1 is SEHNR and CDR2 is FQNEAQ in the germline V gene (reference sequence). Deletions cut 2 bases from V and 9 bases from J, with 8 bases between. CDR3 coding DNA: TGTGCCAGCAGCTTAAATAGTGGTTCACCCCTCCACTTT. Translating it yields CASSLNSGSPLHF.

This sequence joins TRBV6-2 or TRBV6-3 and TRBJ2-7; weak D call: TRBD2 (5 bases). CDR3 size: 14 residues. Looked up from germline, CDR1 is MNHEY and CDR2 is SVGEGT. The V gene lost 7 bases and the J gene lost 2 bases, with 15 bases spanning the gap. The CDR3 DNA sequence: TGTGCCAGCATCAAAGGACCGGGGACCTACGAGCAGTACTTC. It encodes CASIKGPGTYEQYF.

The gene calls are TRBV28 and TRBJ1-1; D may be TRBD1 (6 bases). The V gene lost 6 bases and the J gene lost 1 base, with 9 bases spanning the gap. Per the germline V gene, CDR1 is MDHEN and CDR2 is SYDVKM. CDR3 length equals 13 residues. CDR3: CASRTGKNTEAFF. The CDR3 DNA reads TGTGCCAGCAGGACAGGAAAGAACACTGAAGCTTTCTTT.

This clonotype has just a few counts. The chain is built from TRBV20-1 and TRBJ2-3; 7 nucleotides align to TRBD2. The length of the CDR3 is 15 residues. Per germline, CDR1 DFQATT and CDR2 SNEGSKA (reference sequence). V dropped 0 bases and J dropped 2; count of bases not matched to a gene: 5. CDR3 sequence reads: CSARDPAGNTDTQYF. The CDR3 DNA follows: TGCAGTGCTAGAGATCCAGCGGGGAACACAGATACGCAGTATTTT.

The genes are TRBV18 and TRBJ1-6; D possibly corresponds to TRBD1 (5 bases). Germline assignment: CDR1 KGHSH and CDR2 LQKENI. Deletions cut 2 bases from V and 8 bases from J, with 13 bases between. The CDR3 length is 15 residues. This CDR3 is CASSPRSQGDSPLHF. The CDR3 DNA follows: TGTGCCAGCTCACCAAGGAGTCAAGGGGATTCACCCCTCCACTTT.

The gene calls are TRBV12-3 or TRBV12-4 and TRBJ1-5, with a possible D match to TRBD1 (6 bases). With 2 bases removed from V and 7 bases from J, the gap between germline ends came to 15 bases. The CDR3 is made up of 15 amino acids. The CDR3 DNA reads TGTGCCAGCAGTTTAATCGGGGGGGCGCGACAGCCCCAGCATTTT. Residues: CASSLIGGARQPQHF.

The chain employs TRBV5-1 and TRBJ1-2, with 7 positions matching TRBD1. The CDR3 has 14 amino acids. The germline V gene has CDR1 SGHRS and CDR2 YFSETQ. V dropped 3 bases and J dropped 4; count of bases not matched to a gene: 6. Here the CDR3 DNA reads TGCGCCAGCAGCTCCGGACAGGCGATCTATGGCTACACCTTC. It specifies CASSSGQAIYGYTF.

The table lists this clonotype with many counts. The CDR3 DNA reads TGCAGCGTGCCGGGACGCCTTGGGAGCACAGATACGCAGTATTTT. This gives the protein CSVPGRLGSTDTQYF. The chain is built from TRBV29-1 and TRBJ2-3; either TRBD1 or TRBD2 may supply D (5 bases each). The length of the CDR3 is 15 residues. Looked up from germline, CDR1 is SQVTM and CDR2 is ANQGSEA. Trimming stripped 6 bases from V and 0 bases from J, with 16 bases between.

In this sample, this clonotype turned up many times. The J gene is TRBJ2-7, the V gene TRBV20-1, with D unclear. CDR3 size: 16 residues. Germline V gene sequence: CDR1 DFQATT, CDR2 SNEGSKA (reference sequence). V lost 0 bases and J 0 bases, leaving 15 bases between the germline ends. The CDR3 region is CSARDMDSPSSYEQYF. The CDR3 DNA follows: TGCAGTGCTAGAGATATGGATAGCCCTAGCTCCTACGAGCAGTACTTC.

The sample holds a few counts of this clonotype. The J gene is TRBJ2-7, the V gene TRBV7-2; 7 bases are shared with TRBD1. Trimming took 5 bases from V and 5 from J; bases not matched to a gene: 12. The CDR3 loop spans 15 amino acids. Germline CDR1 is SGHTA and CDR2 is FQGNSA. The CDR3 is CASSQTGTAVHEQYF. In nucleotides, the CDR3 is TGTGCCAGCAGCCAAACCGGGACAGCCGTCCACGAGCAGTACTTC.

The chain carries TRBV6-1 and TRBJ1-4; D is uncertain. The CDR3 has 14 residues. In germline, CDR1 is MNHNS, CDR2 SASEGT. Trimming stripped 3 bases from V and 5 bases from J, with 10 bases between. DNA of the CDR3: TGTGCCAGCAGTGAGCGGCTTGGAAATGAAAAACTGTTTTTT. Its protein is CASSERLGNEKLFF.

A note on this clonotype: The junction departs from the called germline gene at one end, perhaps through a read error. V and J are TRBV12-3 or TRBV12-4 and TRBJ2-3, with D perhaps TRBD1 or TRBD2 (5 bases each). This CDR3 is 13 amino acids long. In DNA form, the CDR3 reads TGTGCCAGCTGTGGGGCTAGCACAGGTACGCAGTATTTT. Residues: CASCGASTGTQYF.

The chain uses TRBV21-1 and TRBJ2-4; TRBD1, the table's D call, lacks a check against the DNA. TRBV21-1 is termed a pseudogene. There are 15 residues in the CDR3. CDR3 in amino acids: CASSLNRGNKNIQYF. In nucleotides, the CDR3 is TGTGCCAGCAGCCTAAACAGGGGAAACAAAAACATTCAGTACTTC.